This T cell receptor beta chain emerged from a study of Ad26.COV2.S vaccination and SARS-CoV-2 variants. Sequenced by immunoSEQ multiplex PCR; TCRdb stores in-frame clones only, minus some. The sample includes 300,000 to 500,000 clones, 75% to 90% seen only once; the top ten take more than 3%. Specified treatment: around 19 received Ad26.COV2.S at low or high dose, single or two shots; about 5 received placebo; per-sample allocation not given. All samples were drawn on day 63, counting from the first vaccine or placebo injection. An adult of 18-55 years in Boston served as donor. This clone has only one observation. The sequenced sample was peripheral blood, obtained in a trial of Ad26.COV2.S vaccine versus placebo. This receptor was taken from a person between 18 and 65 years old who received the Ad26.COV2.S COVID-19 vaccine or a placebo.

The CDR3: CASSVRGGDEQYF. CDR3 coding DNA: TGTGCCAGCAGCGTTCGGGGGGGCGACGAGCAGTACTTC. The chain recombines TRBV7-2 with TRBJ2-7; 8 bases fit TRBD2. J gave up 5 bases and V 5 bases, and 5 bases lay outside the gene matches. Per germline, CDR1 SGHTA and CDR2 FQGNSA. The CDR3 covers 13 residues. Looking up the rest from reference TRBV7-2 and TRBJ2-7 gives the full variable domain: GAGVSQSPSNKVTEKGKDVELRCDPISGHTALYWYRQSLGQGLEFLIYFQGNSAPDKSGLPSDRFSAERTGGSVSTLTIQRTQQEDSAVYLCASSVRGGDEQYFGPGTRLTVT.